The 11 T cell receptor beta chains given below trace back to one sample, sequenced in a study of T-cell reconstitution after alpha-beta-depleted transplantation in children. Unique molecular identifiers featured in how the TCRbeta library was prepared. MiXCR, run by TCRdb on the PCR reads, gives a single entry per CDR3 protein. The sample carries about 3,300 distinct CDR3 sequences, 28% recorded once. Sample: PBMCs, mostly from graft donor cells, taken 60 days after TCRalphabeta/CD19-depleted stem cell transplant. All receptors come from a male patient between 2 and 10 years old who had a stem cell transplant for acute myeloid leukemia, so the T cells may come from the graft donor.

This clonotype was counted at least ten times. This chain joins TRBV7-6 and TRBJ1-3; unclear D gene. In germline, CDR1 is SGHVS, CDR2 FNYEAQ. Deletions cut 3 bases from V and 0 bases from J, with 9 bases between. The length of the CDR3 is 15 residues. This chain's CDR3 is CASSFRASSGNTIYF. The CDR3 bases are TGTGCCAGCAGCTTTCGTGCCTCCTCTGGAAACACCATATATTTT.

This clonotype was seen ten or more times. This chain joins TRBV4-2 and TRBJ1-2, with D tentatively TRBD1 (6 bases). The V gene's germline CDR1 is LGHNA and CDR2 YNFKEQ. V lost 5 bases to trimming and J lost 0 bases, with 16 bases between them. The CDR3 has 16 amino acids. CDR3 loop: CASSLGGAEANYGYTF. The CDR3 DNA sequence: TGTGCCAGCAGCTTGGGGGGCGCAGAAGCTAACTATGGCTACACCTTC.

V gene TRBV7-2 combines with J gene TRBJ2-3, with D possibly being TRBD1 (7 bases). Trimming left V 4 bases short and J 2 bases short, with 13 bases between. The CDR3 contains 15 residues. Germline assignment: CDR1 SGHTA and CDR2 FQGNSA. This CDR3 is CASSSQGGNTDTQYF. The CDR3 DNA sequence: TGTGCCAGCAGCTCCCAGGGGGGAAACACAGATACGCAGTATTTT.

This clonotype appeared many times. The chain couples TRBV5-1 to TRBJ2-3, with 9 bases aligning to TRBD1. The CDR3 is 14 residues long. Trimming at V came to 0 bases and at J to 6 bases, leaving 2 bases not matched to a gene. CDR1 is SGHRS, CDR2 YFSETQ, per germline. The CDR3 region is CASSLGTGADTQYF. The CDR3 DNA sequence: TGCGCCAGCAGCTTGGGGACAGGGGCCGATACGCAGTATTTT.

At least ten counts were recorded for this clonotype. This chain links TRBV7-9 with TRBJ1-2; the match to TRBD1 covers 9 bases. Germline lookup yields CDR1 SEHNR and CDR2 FQNEAQ (reference sequence). The CDR3 has 17 residues. V dropped 1 base and J dropped 3; count of bases not matched to a gene: 9. The CDR3 bases are TGTGCCAGCAGCTTAGTCGACAGGGGGGTTTCCTACTATGGCTACACCTTC. Translating gives CASSLVDRGVSYYGYTF.

This clonotype appeared many times. The rearrangement links TRBV7-9 to TRBJ2-2; 7 bases line up with TRBD2. CDR1 and CDR2 from the germline V gene are SEHNR and FQNEAQ (reference sequence). The CDR3 length is 15 residues. With 6 bases clipped from V and 1 base from J, the junction kept 5 bases outside the gene matches. DNA for the CDR3: TGTGCCAGCAGTAAGACTAGCCGGAACACCGGGGAGCTGTTTTTT. Residues: CASSKTSRNTGELFF.

In this sample, this clonotype is medium-sized. The J gene is TRBJ2-5, the V gene TRBV20-1; no clear D. CDR3 length: 14 residues. Germline CDR1 DFQATT, CDR2 SNEGSKA (reference sequence). The V and J ends lost 3 bases and 5 bases respectively, with 16 bases between them. The CDR3 nucleotides read TGCAGTGCTAGTGTTTTGGGATTCGGGGAGACCCAGTACTTC. Its protein product is CSASVLGFGETQYF.

In regard to this clonotype: A much larger clone differs by one base, so this may be a read error. The chain employs TRBV28 and TRBJ2-7; weak D call: TRBD2 (6 bases). The CDR3 loop spans 15 amino acids. Trimming removed 2 bases from V and 4 bases from J, with 15 bases in between. Germline loops: CDR1 MDHEN, CDR2 SYDVKM. The CDR3 DNA reads as TGTGCCAGCAGTTTACTAGCGAGGGGCCAATACGAGCAGTACGTC. Its protein is CASSLLARGQYEQYV.

The chain recombines TRBV1 with TRBJ2-2; the table assigns TRBD1, which was not confirmed against the DNA. TRBV1 is a pseudogene. CDR3 size: 16 residues. CDR3: CASSQIGTENTGELFF. DNA for the CDR3: TGCGCCAGCAGCCAAATCGGGACAGAGAACACCGGGGAGCTGTTTTTT.

The rearrangement uses TRBV7-2 and TRBJ2-1, with D possibly TRBD1 on 6 matching bases. V lost 1 base and J 4 bases, leaving 11 bases between the germline ends. The CDR3 is made up of 15 amino acids. Germline lookup yields CDR1 SGHTA and CDR2 FQGNSA. The CDR3 DNA reads TGTGCCAGCAGCTTAGATGAGGGACAATACAATGAGCAGTTCTTC. Its protein product is CASSLDEGQYNEQFF.

The rearrangement joins TRBV7-2 to TRBJ2-7; unclear D gene. CDR3 length: 14 residues. V was cut by 1 base and J by 5 bases, with 12 bases left in between. CDR1 is SGHTA, CDR2 FQGNSA, per germline. CDR3 coding DNA: TGTGCCAGCAGCTTAGTGGGTGTGGGGAACGAGCAGTACTTC. Its translation: CASSLVGVGNEQYF.